The next 30 T cell receptor beta chains were all read from a single sample in a study of shared clonotypes between healthy human individuals. Naive CD8 populations comprised CD45RO-negative cells positively selected for CCR7, excluding terminally differentiated effector memory CD45RA+ cells. Method: immunoSEQ multiplex PCR; TCRdb's copy keeps in-frame clones and lacks some. The top ten clones hold about a quarter of a sample with fewer than 800,000 clones, 92% of them seen once. The sequencing sample was made of naive CD8+ T cells sorted from blood. These receptor sequences come from a man aged 25-45 years in good health.

The V and J genes are TRBV19 and TRBJ2-1, with TRBD2 matching over 10 bases. The CDR3 has 15 amino acids. V shed 7 bases, J shed 8 bases, and the junction held 11 bases outside the gene matches. CDR1 and CDR2 from the germline V gene are LNHDA and SQIVND (reference sequence). The CDR3 DNA reads as TGTGCCAGTACTCTGGCGGCTAGCGGGAGCCATGAGCAGTTCTTC. Its protein is CASTLAASGSHEQFF.

Note on this clone: With a far larger clone one base away, a read error is the likely cause. The sample contains more than one DNA sequence encoding this CDR3. The chain joins TRBV28 to TRBJ2-7, with D uncertain. The germline gives CDR1 MDHEN, CDR2 SYDVKM. Trimming shortened V by 3 bases and J by 0 bases, and 3 bases separated the two germline ends. The CDR3 length is 12 residues. The CDR3 nucleotides read TGTGCCAGCAGTTTCGGCTCCTACGAGCAGTACTTC. The encoded protein is CASSFGSYEQYF.

The V gene is TRBV13, the J gene TRBJ2-7, with 9 bases matching TRBD2. Trimming took 6 bases from V and 3 from J; bases not matched to a gene: 24. CDR3 size: 20 residues. Germline CDR1 and CDR2: PRHDT and FYEKMQ (reference sequence). The CDR3 DNA sequence: TGTGCCAGCAGTGCCGGTGGTATGGCAGGCGAGGGTAGCGGGAGCTACGAGCAGTACTTC. It translates to CASSAGGMAGEGSGSYEQYF.

V gene TRBV15 combines with J gene TRBJ1-2, with D maybe TRBD1 (6 bases). CDR3 size: 15 residues. Trimming stripped 3 bases from V and 8 bases from J, with 19 bases between. The V gene's germline CDR1 is LNHNV and CDR2 YYDKDF (reference sequence). The CDR3 here is CATSRVTGASEGYTF. The CDR3 nucleotides are TGTGCCACCAGCAGGGTCACGGGGGCCAGCGAAGGCTACACCTTC. The complete variable domain, with remaining parts taken from reference TRBV15 and TRBJ1-2, reads DAMVIQNPRYQVTQFGKPVTLSCSQTLNHNVMYWYQQKSSQAPKLLFHYYDKDFNNEADTPDNFQSRRPNTSFCFLDIRSPGLGDTAMYLCATSRVTGASEGYTFGSGTRLTVV.

This sequence joins TRBV6-6 and TRBJ2-7, with 9 bases matching TRBD1. Germline V gene data show CDR1 as MNHNY and CDR2 as SVGAGI (reference sequence). This CDR3 comprises 13 residues. The J segment lost 6 bases and the V segment lost 6 bases, leaving 6 bases of the junction unmatched. CDR3 sequence reads: CASSLTGGFEQYF. The CDR3 DNA reads as TGTGCCAGCAGCTTAACAGGGGGCTTCGAGCAGTACTTC.

About this clone itself: The junction does not match germline at one end; this may be a read error. The chain uses TRBV9 and TRBJ1-1, with D possibly TRBD1 on 5 matching bases. Germline CDR1 and CDR2: SGDLS and YYNGEE. The CDR3 length is 15 residues. The CDR3 nucleotides read TGTACCAGCAGCGTAGCTCCAGGGATTAACACTGAAGCTTTCTTT. Translated: CTSSVAPGINTEAFF. Drawing the rest from reference TRBV9 and TRBJ1-1, the complete variable domain is DSGVTQTPKHLITATGQRVTLRCSPRSGDLSVYWYQQSLDQGLQFLIQYYNGEERAKGNILERFSAQQFPDLHSELNLSSLELGDSALYFCTSSVAPGINTEAFFGQGTRLTVV.

With regard to this clone: Distinct nucleotide sequences in the sample also encode this CDR3. V usage is TRBV2 and J usage is TRBJ1-2; D is possibly TRBD1 (5 bases). V lost 9 bases and J lost 0, with 11 bases in between. From germline, CDR1 is SNHLY and CDR2 FYNNEI. This CDR3 comprises 13 residues. The CDR3 nucleotides read TGTGCCAGTTCAGGGCGGCCTAACTATGGCTACACCTTC. This sequence encodes CASSGRPNYGYTF.

The V and J genes are TRBV4-2 and TRBJ2-7; tentatively, D is TRBD1 (6 bases). Trimming removed 3 bases from V and 5 bases from J, with 11 bases in between. The CDR3 is 13 residues long. CDR1 is LGHNA, CDR2 YNFKEQ, per germline. CDR3 bases: TGTGCCAGCAGCCACTCTGGGACAAACGAGCAGTACTTC. As protein: CASSHSGTNEQYF.

CDR3 sequence reads: CASSQDRPQGRADYEQYF. The CDR3 bases are TGCGCCAGCAGCCAAGATCGACCACAGGGTAGGGCAGACTACGAGCAGTACTTC. The chain employs TRBV4-1 and TRBJ2-7; a weak D match, TRBD1 (6 bases). V dropped 0 bases and J dropped 3 bases, with 21 bases sitting between them. The CDR3 spans 18 residues. Germline values: CDR1 MGHRA, CDR2 YSYEKL.

This clone was recorded only once. This chain uses TRBV4-3 with TRBJ2-7; D perhaps matches TRBD1 (5 bases). Trimming removed 1 base from V and 4 bases from J, with 14 bases in between. This CDR3 region has 15 residues. Germline V gene lookup returns CDR1 LGHNA and CDR2 YSLEER. The CDR3 sequence: CASSQGTGSRYEQYF. The CDR3, as DNA: TGCGCCAGCAGCCAAGGAACAGGCAGTAGGTACGAGCAGTACTTC.

The V and J genes are TRBV5-1 and TRBJ2-3; 7 nucleotides match TRBD2. V lost 2 bases and J lost 2; bases outside the gene matches: 5. The CDR3 runs to 15 residues. The V gene's germline CDR1 is SGHRS and CDR2 YFSETQ. The CDR3 DNA sequence: TGCGCCAGCAGCTTAACTAGCGCCTACACAGATACGCAGTATTTT. Its translation is CASSLTSAYTDTQYF.

CDR3 region: CASSPVSGASEQYF. The CDR3 nucleotides read TGCGCCAGCAGCCCCGTGTCCGGGGCCTCCGAGCAGTACTTC. V and J are TRBV4-3 and TRBJ2-7; D tentatively reads TRBD1 or TRBD2 (5 bases each). V lost 4 bases and J 6 bases, leaving 16 bases between the germline ends. Germline CDR1 and CDR2: LGHNA and YSLEER. The CDR3 consists of 14 residues.

The genes are TRBV5-6 and TRBJ2-7; 7 positions match TRBD2. CDR3 length: 12 residues. J was trimmed by 7 bases and V by 4 bases; bases with no gene match: 5. CDR1 and CDR2 from the germline V gene are SGHDT and YYEEEE. The CDR3 sequence is CASSRGGGEQYF. CDR3 bases: TGTGCCAGCAGCCGGGGCGGGGGTGAGCAGTACTTC.

The J gene is TRBJ2-7, the V gene TRBV2, with D possibly TRBD1 on 6 matching bases. Germline lookup yields CDR1 SNHLY and CDR2 FYNNEI. With 3 bases removed from V and 0 bases from J, the gap between germline ends came to 9 bases. This CDR3 region has 14 residues. The DNA for the CDR3 is TGTGCCAGCAGTGACCTGACAGGCTCCTACGAGCAGTACTTC. Translation: CASSDLTGSYEQYF.

The chain is built from TRBV5-4 and TRBJ2-7; 14 bases align to TRBD2. Germline CDR1 reads SGHNT; CDR2 reads YYREEE (reference sequence). V shed 3 bases and J 4 bases; nucleotides not matched to a gene: 3. The CDR3 totals 15 residues. The CDR3 DNA is TGTGCCAGCAGCTCAGGACTAGCGGGAGGTTACGAGCAGTACTTC. Protein: CASSSGLAGGYEQYF.

This chain links TRBV30 with TRBJ2-5, with 7 positions matching TRBD2. The trim removed 3 bases at V and 3 bases at J, leaving 1 base unmatched. Germline V gene sequence: CDR1 GTSNPN, CDR2 SVGIG (reference sequence). The CDR3 has 12 amino acids. CDR3 nucleotide sequence: TGTGCCTGGAGGGGGACTAAAGAGACCCAGTACTTC. It specifies CAWRGTKETQYF.

The V gene is TRBV11-2, the J gene TRBJ1-2; no clear D gene. The germline V and J ends were trimmed by 5 bases and 0 bases, with 7 bases remaining between them. This CDR3 comprises 13 residues. The germline V gene has CDR1 SGHAT and CDR2 FQNNGV. CDR3 region: CASSPSTNYGYTF. CDR3 in DNA: TGTGCCAGCAGCCCCTCCACTAACTATGGCTACACCTTC.

The chain's CDR3 is CASSLGTGGGNGYTF. CDR3 DNA sequence: TGTGCCAGCAGTCTAGGGACAGGGGGCGGGAATGGCTACACCTTC. This rearrangement joins TRBV27 to TRBJ1-2; 12 bases line up with TRBD1. Trimming at V came to 5 bases and at J to 6 bases, leaving 7 bases not matched to a gene. Germline lookup yields CDR1 MNHEY and CDR2 SMNVEV (reference sequence). The CDR3 loop spans 15 amino acids.

The chain combines TRBV6-5 with TRBJ2-2, with unresolved D. This CDR3 has 16 amino acids. From germline, CDR1 is MNHEY and CDR2 SVGAGI. Trimming pared 0 bases from V and 0 bases from J, leaving 8 bases between. The CDR3 sequence: CASSYSDGANTGELFF. The CDR3 region has the DNA TGTGCCAGCAGTTACTCTGATGGGGCGAACACCGGGGAGCTGTTTTTT.

This sequence joins TRBV7-9 and TRBJ1-5; 7 positions match TRBD1. The CDR3 totals 14 residues. V was clipped by 3 bases and J by 4 bases; unmatched bases: 3. Germline V lookup: CDR1 SEHNR, CDR2 FQNEAQ (reference sequence). In nucleotides, the CDR3 is TGTGCCAGCAGCTTCGGGACAGCAAATCAGCCCCAGCATTTT. Protein sequence: CASSFGTANQPQHF.

Concerning this clone: Other nucleotide sequences in the sample specify the same CDR3. The rearrangement joins TRBV9 to TRBJ2-1; 10 nucleotides agree with TRBD2. This CDR3 spans 19 amino acids. Germline loops: CDR1 SGDLS, CDR2 YYNGEE. V dropped 3 bases and J dropped 0; count of bases not matched to a gene: 12. The CDR3 sequence: CASSAAGGTSGNSYNEQFF. The CDR3 coding sequence is TGTGCCAGCAGCGCTGCGGGTGGAACTAGCGGGAACTCCTACAATGAGCAGTTCTTC.

V and J are TRBV9 and TRBJ2-5, with D possibly matching TRBD2 (5 bases). The CDR3 contains 14 residues. The ends were cut back, 3 bases at V and 5 bases at J, with 14 bases in the middle. The V gene's germline CDR1 is SGDLS and CDR2 YYNGEE. CDR3 amino acids: CASSAGGLRETQYF. DNA of the CDR3: TGTGCCAGCAGCGCCGGCGGACTTAGGGAGACCCAGTACTTC.

This clone was seen only once. The V gene is TRBV29-1, the J gene TRBJ2-7; tentatively, D is TRBD1 or TRBD2 (6 bases each). In germline, CDR1 is SQVTM, CDR2 ANQGSEA. The CDR3 is made up of 13 amino acids. Trimming stripped 7 bases from V and 4 bases from J, with 17 bases between. The CDR3 region has the DNA TGCAGCGCCGCCCGGGGGCCTTTGTACGAGCAGTACTTC. This sequence encodes CSAARGPLYEQYF.

The chain is built from TRBV7-9 and TRBJ2-1, with D maybe TRBD1 (5 bases). This CDR3 is 14 amino acids long. Trimming cost V 3 bases and J 2 bases, with 8 bases left between them. CDR1 and CDR2 from the germline V gene are SEHNR and FQNEAQ (reference sequence). CDR3 coding DNA: TGTGCCAGCAGCTTGGGGCGGACCTACAATGAGCAGTTCTTC. Its protein product is CASSLGRTYNEQFF.

Comment on this clone: Within the sample, other DNA sequences also encode this same CDR3. The V gene is TRBV11-2, the J gene TRBJ1-2, with D tentatively TRBD1 (6 bases). The germline V and J ends were trimmed by 1 base and 1 base, with 10 bases remaining between them. The CDR3 covers 15 residues. Germline V gene sequence: CDR1 SGHAT, CDR2 FQNNGV. The chain's CDR3 is CASSLVGQINYGYTF. Here the CDR3 DNA reads TGTGCCAGCAGCTTAGTCGGACAGATTAACTATGGCTACACCTTC.

This clone was observed a few times. V is TRBV27 and J is TRBJ1-5, with 7 bases identical to TRBD1. This CDR3 is built from 13 residues. Germline V gene sequence: CDR1 MNHEY, CDR2 SMNVEV (reference sequence). V gave up 8 bases and J gave up 4 bases; unmatched junction bases: 5. DNA of the CDR3: TGTGCCAGCGGGATGACAGGGAATCAGCCCCAGCATTTT. Its protein is CASGMTGNQPQHF.

The DNA of the CDR3 is TGCAGCGTTGACACAGATTACAATGAGCAGTTCTTC. Its translation is CSVDTDYNEQFF. The gene calls are TRBV29-1 and TRBJ2-1; D gene ambiguous. CDR3 length equals 12 residues. Trimming removed 3 bases at V and 4 bases at J, with 7 bases between. CDR1 SQVTM and CDR2 ANQGSEA come from the germline V gene.

This clone was observed once. The genes are TRBV19 and TRBJ2-3; 7 bases are a match to TRBD1. This CDR3 region has 16 residues. Germline V gives CDR1 LNHDA, CDR2 SQIVND (reference sequence). Germline trimming cut 6 bases from V and 4 bases from J; bases unmatched to any gene: 13. CDR3 loop: CASRRQGKAFSDTQYF. CDR3 bases: TGTGCCAGTAGGAGACAGGGAAAGGCTTTTTCAGATACGCAGTATTTT.

The chain employs TRBV11-2 and TRBJ2-1, with D maybe TRBD2 (6 bases). This CDR3 has 14 amino acids. The V gene lost 5 bases and the J gene lost 8 bases, with 16 bases spanning the gap. CDR1 is SGHAT and CDR2 is FQNNGV in the germline V gene. CDR3 amino acids: CASSRLVRIDEQFF. The CDR3, as DNA: TGTGCCAGCAGCCGACTAGTCCGGATCGATGAGCAGTTCTTC.

This rearrangement joins TRBV6-6 to TRBJ1-2; D is unclear. Trimming pared 2 bases from V and 4 bases from J, leaving 11 bases between. In germline, CDR1 is MNHNY, CDR2 SVGAGI (reference sequence). The CDR3 spans 14 residues. In DNA form, the CDR3 reads TGTGCCAGCAGTTACACGGGGTTCGTCTATGGCTACACCTTC. Translation gives CASSYTGFVYGYTF.